The 24 T cell receptor beta chains below were found in one sample sequenced in a study of cytomegalovirus exposure and HLA in healthy donors. TCRdb keeps only in-frame clones here, not all; method: immunoSEQ multiplex PCR. This sample has tens of thousands of clones, with roughly 94% found just once. The sequenced sample consisted of PBMCs. The receptors shown here come from a woman between 18 and 30 years old in good health and CMV-seropositive.

The chain couples TRBV5-4 to TRBJ2-3, with TRBD2 matching over 8 bases. Germline trimming cut 1 base from V and 2 bases from J; bases unmatched to any gene: 6. Germline CDR1 and CDR2: SGHNT and YYREEE (reference sequence). The CDR3 contains 16 residues. The CDR3 DNA sequence: TGTGCCAGCAGCTTGATTTCCGGGGGGGCCACAGATACGCAGTATTTT. Residues: CASSLISGGATDTQYF. The complete variable domain, with remaining parts taken from reference TRBV5-4 and TRBJ2-3, reads ETGVTQSPTHLIKTRGQQVTLRCSSQSGHNTVSWYQQALGQGPQFIFQYYREEENGRGNFPPRFSGLQFPNYSSELNVNALELDDSALYLCASSLISGGATDTQYFGPGTRLTVL.

The chain has TRBV4-2 and TRBJ2-5; the match to TRBD2 covers 12 bases. This CDR3 region has 15 residues. The J segment lost 4 bases and the V segment lost 5 bases, leaving 5 bases of the junction unmatched. Germline CDR1 is LGHNA and CDR2 is YNFKEQ. The DNA for the CDR3 is TGTGCCAGCAGCTCTAGCGGGGGGGCCGGAGAGACCCAGTACTTC. It specifies CASSSSGGAGETQYF.

The genes are TRBV18 and TRBJ2-7; 8 nucleotides line up with TRBD1. The CDR3 loop spans 19 amino acids. J was trimmed by 3 bases and V by 5 bases; bases with no gene match: 21. CDR1 is KGHSH and CDR2 is LQKENI in the germline V gene. The CDR3 sequence: CASSSPRGRDVGSSYEQYF. The CDR3 coding sequence is TGTGCCAGCTCATCCCCCAGGGGGCGCGATGTAGGGAGTAGCTACGAGCAGTACTTC.

The J gene is TRBJ1-6, the V gene TRBV19; perhaps TRBD1 as D (6 bases). The germline V and J ends were trimmed by 6 bases and 4 bases, with 19 bases remaining between them. The CDR3 totals 17 residues. From germline, CDR1 is LNHDA and CDR2 SQIVND (reference sequence). CDR3 in DNA: TGTGCCAGTAGGACAAGATTAGACAGGCGGTATAATTCACCCCTCCACTTT. Amino acid sequence: CASRTRLDRRYNSPLHF.

The chain is built from TRBV28 and TRBJ2-7; D remains unclear. The CDR3 sequence is 14 residues long. Germline CDR1 MDHEN, CDR2 SYDVKM. V was pared by 4 bases and J by 4 bases, with 14 bases between. This chain's CDR3 is CASSSLALLYEQYF. The CDR3 nucleotides read TGTGCCAGCAGTTCTTTGGCCCTGCTTTACGAGCAGTACTTC.

This clone was seen only once. CDR3 in DNA: TGTGCCAGCAGGGGAGACAGGGCTGAAGCTTTCTTT. Translation gives CASRGDRAEAFF. This chain joins TRBV2 and TRBJ1-1; 7 nucleotides line up with TRBD1. CDR1 and CDR2 (germline): SNHLY, FYNNEI. With 6 bases clipped from V and 6 bases from J, the junction kept 4 bases outside the gene matches. The CDR3 length is 12 residues.

V gene TRBV19 combines with J gene TRBJ1-5; the D gene is possibly TRBD1 (5 bases). The CDR3 is made up of 14 amino acids. V lost 5 bases and J 7 bases, leaving 15 bases between the germline ends. Germline lookup yields CDR1 LNHDA and CDR2 SQIVND (reference sequence). CDR3 coding DNA: TGTGCCAGTAGTGACGTTGCAGGGAGGCAGCCCCAGCATTTT. Its translation: CASSDVAGRQPQHF.

This chain joins TRBV15 and TRBJ2-7; tentative D call: TRBD2 (6 bases). The CDR3 has 14 residues. The ends were cut back, 8 bases at V and 0 bases at J, with 14 bases in the middle. Germline V CDR1 and CDR2: LNHNV, YYDKDF (reference sequence). The CDR3, as DNA: TGTGCCACCCGGGAGACGTCGACCTCCTACGAGCAGTACTTC. Translating gives CATRETSTSYEQYF.

V and J are TRBV19 and TRBJ1-2; D remains ambiguous. This CDR3 region has 13 residues. Germline values: CDR1 LNHDA, CDR2 SQIVND (reference sequence). V was clipped by 5 bases and J by 1 base, with 8 bases between them. CDR3 region: CASSSPINYGYTF. CDR3 DNA: TGTGCCAGTAGTTCCCCCATTAACTATGGCTACACCTTC.

CDR3 bases: TGTGCCAGCAGCGTAGAAGCGGGATACTACAATGAGCAGTTCTTC. It yields the protein CASSVEAGYYNEQFF. The rearrangement joins TRBV9 to TRBJ2-1; TRBD2 agrees at 7 bases. Germline assignment: CDR1 SGDLS and CDR2 YYNGEE. J was trimmed by 3 bases and V by 0 bases; bases with no gene match: 3. This CDR3 is built from 15 residues.

This clone was observed once. The chain combines TRBV15 with TRBJ1-2; D possibly corresponds to TRBD1 (6 bases). From germline, CDR1 is LNHNV and CDR2 YYDKDF (reference sequence). Trimming shortened V by 0 bases and J by 8 bases, and 13 bases separated the two germline ends. CDR3 size: 14 residues. In DNA, the CDR3 is TGTGCCACCAGCAGAGATTCAGGGGTGGACGGCTACACCTTC. Its translation: CATSRDSGVDGYTF.

The chain uses TRBV18 and TRBJ2-5; 13 nucleotides agree with TRBD2. Germline V lookup: CDR1 KGHSH, CDR2 LQKENI. There are 15 residues in the CDR3. The V and J ends lost 3 bases and 3 bases, in that order; junction bases with no gene match: 1. CDR3: CASSPGLAGKETQYF. CDR3 DNA: TGTGCCAGCTCACCGGGACTAGCGGGAAAAGAGACCCAGTACTTC.

The chain has TRBV11-3 and TRBJ2-3; possible D gene TRBD2, 5 bases. Trimming left V 3 bases short and J 0 bases short, with 7 bases between. Looked up from germline, CDR1 is SGHNT and CDR2 is YENEEA. This CDR3 region has 14 residues. CDR3 coding DNA: TGTGCCAGCAGCTTGGGCGGGAGCACAGATACGCAGTATTTT. It yields the protein CASSLGGSTDTQYF.

In its sample, this clone was seen a few times. V usage is TRBV25-1 and J usage is TRBJ2-1; a weak D match, TRBD1 (6 bases). CDR3 length: 15 residues. Trimming shortened V by 4 bases and J by 6 bases, and 16 bases separated the two germline ends. Germline loops: CDR1 MGHDK, CDR2 SYGVNS. The CDR3 loop reads CASSVTGWGSNEQFF. As DNA, the CDR3 is TGTGCCAGCAGTGTTACAGGGTGGGGGTCCAATGAGCAGTTCTTC.

CDR3 sequence: CASSQEYWREAGWRSGTEAFF. CDR3 DNA: TGTGCCAGCAGCCAAGAATATTGGAGGGAGGCAGGGTGGCGTTCTGGCACTGAAGCTTTCTTT. This chain connects TRBV14 to TRBJ1-1; D is perhaps TRBD1 (5 bases). In germline, CDR1 is SGHDN, CDR2 FVKESK. Trimming shortened V by 0 bases and J by 4 bases, and 30 bases separated the two germline ends. The CDR3 sequence is 21 residues long.

This CDR3 reads CASSLDRGRTDTQYF. The CDR3 coding sequence is TGCGCCAGCAGCTTAGACAGGGGGCGAACAGATACGCAGTATTTT. The V gene is TRBV5-1, the J gene TRBJ2-3; 10 nucleotides match TRBD1. The CDR3 contains 15 residues. After removal of 2 bases from V and 3 bases from J, the junction contained 3 bases not matched to a gene. Germline V gene data show CDR1 as SGHRS and CDR2 as YFSETQ.

The V and J genes are TRBV19 and TRBJ1-2, with D perhaps matching TRBD1 (5 bases). CDR3 size: 13 residues. In germline, CDR1 is LNHDA, CDR2 SQIVND (reference sequence). V was clipped by 6 bases and J by 4 bases, with 12 bases between them. The DNA for the CDR3 is TGTGCCAGTAGGGTTCAGGGTAGCTATGGCTACACCTTC. Translating gives CASRVQGSYGYTF.

The rearrangement links TRBV28 to TRBJ1-1, with 8 bases lining up with TRBD1. This CDR3 spans 12 amino acids. Germline V CDR1 and CDR2: MDHEN, SYDVKM. The V and J ends lost 10 bases and 4 bases, in that order; junction bases with no gene match: 5. The DNA of the CDR3 is TGTGCCACCTTCACAGGGGGCACTGAAGCTTTCTTT. Translation: CATFTGGTEAFF.

The chain employs TRBV15 and TRBJ2-5; 8 bases fit TRBD2. The CDR3 covers 15 residues. The junction had 5 bases not matched to a gene; V was cut back by 5 bases and J by 0 bases. Germline-derived CDR1 and CDR2 are LNHNV and YYDKDF (reference sequence). The CDR3 coding sequence is TGTGCCACCAGCCGTCTACTAGCGGACCAAGAGACCCAGTACTTC. This gives the protein CATSRLLADQETQYF. The entire variable domain, with the rest obtained from reference TRBV15 and TRBJ2-5, is as follows: DAMVIQNPRYQVTQFGKPVTLSCSQTLNHNVMYWYQQKSSQAPKLLFHYYDKDFNNEADTPDNFQSRRPNTSFCFLDIRSPGLGDTAMYLCATSRLLADQETQYFGPGTRLLVL.

The chain has TRBV19 and TRBJ2-7; the match to TRBD2 covers 10 bases. There are 16 residues in the CDR3. The J segment lost 2 bases and the V segment lost 5 bases, leaving 9 bases of the junction unmatched. Germline values: CDR1 LNHDA, CDR2 SQIVND (reference sequence). The CDR3 DNA sequence: TGTGCCAGTAGTGGACCGGGACTAGCGTCTACCTACGAGCAGTACTTC. Translating gives CASSGPGLASTYEQYF.

The chain uses TRBV27 and TRBJ1-4; TRBD1 aligns across 8 bases. The V and J ends lost 5 bases and 6 bases, in that order; junction bases with no gene match: 8. This CDR3 is built from 15 residues. Germline-derived CDR1 and CDR2 are MNHEY and SMNVEV (reference sequence). The CDR3 DNA is TGTGCCAGCAGTATTTCCGGGACAGGATATGAAAAACTGTTTTTT. Its protein product is CASSISGTGYEKLFF.

The chain carries TRBV6-1 and TRBJ2-7; D may be TRBD2 (6 bases). This CDR3 is built from 15 residues. Between the trimmed V and J ends, which lost 7 bases and 0 bases, there was a span of 16 bases. In germline, CDR1 is MNHNS, CDR2 SASEGT. The CDR3 sequence is CASTRNSGSSYEQYF. The DNA of the CDR3 is TGTGCCAGCACTAGAAATAGCGGAAGCTCCTACGAGCAGTACTTC.

V usage is TRBV6-5 and J usage is TRBJ2-7; the D gene is possibly TRBD1 (6 bases). The CDR3 consists of 15 residues. Trimming pared 0 bases from V and 0 bases from J, leaving 9 bases between. Germline lookup yields CDR1 MNHEY and CDR2 SVGAGI. As DNA, the CDR3 is TGTGCCAGCAGTTACTCGACAGGCAACTCCTACGAGCAGTACTTC. Protein sequence: CASSYSTGNSYEQYF.

The rearrangement joins TRBV11-2 to TRBJ2-2; 11 nucleotides align to TRBD1. Germline CDR1 is SGHAT and CDR2 is FQNNGV. With V trimmed by 3 bases and J by 4 bases, 1 base remained unmatched. This CDR3 contains 15 residues. CDR3 coding DNA: TGTGCCAGCAGCTTCGGGACAGGGGGCACCGGGGAGCTGTTTTTT. The encoded protein is CASSFGTGGTGELFF.